The 18 T cell receptor beta chains below were found in one sample sequenced in a study of T cells in localized non-small cell lung cancer. Using immunoSEQ multiplex PCR, the repertoire was profiled, and TCRdb retains in-frame clones only, with some absent. Found here are about 83,000 clones, more than 70% of them singletons; the top ten hold 8% to 10%. The source was peripheral blood, collected before any cancer treatment. The origin of the receptors is an older female donor with stage I lung adenocarcinoma.

The chain recombines TRBV27 with TRBJ1-5; possible D gene TRBD1, 6 bases. The V and J ends lost 2 bases and 5 bases respectively, with 10 bases between them. The germline V gene encodes CDR1 MNHEY and CDR2 SMNVEV (reference sequence). The CDR3 sequence is 14 residues long. CDR3 sequence reads: CASSLRTADQPQHF. The CDR3 bases are TGTGCCAGCAGTTTAAGGACAGCGGATCAGCCCCAGCATTTT.

In its sample, this clone was seen once. CDR3 coding DNA: TGCAGCGTTGCGGAGGGGGCGAGAACCGGGGAGCTGTTTTTT. This encodes CSVAEGARTGELFF. The V and J genes are TRBV29-1 and TRBJ2-2, with D possibly being TRBD1 (7 bases). Germline CDR1 SQVTM, CDR2 ANQGSEA. V lost 4 bases to trimming and J lost 5 bases, with 14 bases between them. The length of the CDR3 is 14 residues.

This clone was seen once. The rearrangement joins TRBV4-3 to TRBJ1-6, with D unresolved. The length of the CDR3 is 14 residues. Looked up from germline, CDR1 is LGHNA and CDR2 is YSLEER. Trimming stripped 6 bases from V and 4 bases from J, with 10 bases between. CDR3: CASSGPAYNSPLHF. CDR3 DNA sequence: TGCGCCAGCAGTGGACCGGCGTATAATTCACCCCTCCACTTT.

This clone was detected only once. V and J are TRBV11-1 and TRBJ1-1, with D perhaps matching TRBD1 (5 bases). Germline V gene sequence: CDR1 SGHAT, CDR2 FQDESV (reference sequence). The germline V and J ends were trimmed by 2 bases and 8 bases, with 15 bases remaining between them. The CDR3 extends over 14 amino acids. CDR3 sequence (DNA): TGTGCCAGCAGCTTAAGGGGCAGGGCCCAAGAAGCTTTCTTT. Encoded protein: CASSLRGRAQEAFF.

The chain couples TRBV18 to TRBJ2-1, with 14 bases identical to TRBD2. Germline trimming cut 2 bases from V and 0 bases from J; bases unmatched to any gene: 3. This CDR3 spans 18 amino acids. Germline V gene lookup returns CDR1 KGHSH and CDR2 LQKENI. CDR3 in amino acids: CASSPRTSGGNSYNEQFF. CDR3 DNA sequence: TGTGCCAGCTCACCAAGGACTAGCGGGGGGAACTCCTACAATGAGCAGTTCTTC.

This rearrangement joins TRBV5-4 to TRBJ2-5, with D hard to call. Germline V gene lookup returns CDR1 SGHNT and CDR2 YYREEE (reference sequence). There are 14 residues in the CDR3. V was pared by 1 base and J by 9 bases, with 16 bases between. The CDR3 DNA is TGTGCCAGCAGCTTGTGGGGTGGTGGTGCGGCCCAGTACTTC. As protein: CASSLWGGGAAQYF.

This chain uses TRBV7-9 with TRBJ2-2; no definite D call. The V end was cut by 5 bases, the J end by 7 bases, with 11 bases between. Germline V gives CDR1 SEHNR, CDR2 FQNEAQ (reference sequence). There are 13 residues in the CDR3. As DNA, the CDR3 is TGTGCCAGCAGCCCAAGATCTGGCGGGGAGCTGTTTTTT. This sequence encodes CASSPRSGGELFF.

V and J are TRBV6-5 and TRBJ2-3, with TRBD2 identical over 10 bases. Germline assignment: CDR1 MNHEY and CDR2 SVGAGI. J gave up 0 bases and V 2 bases, and 2 bases lay outside the gene matches. The CDR3 contains 16 residues. Here the CDR3 reads CASSYGLAVSTDTQYF. DNA of the CDR3: TGTGCCAGCAGTTACGGACTAGCGGTTAGCACAGATACGCAGTATTTT.

The chain uses TRBV9 and TRBJ1-5; a possible D gene is TRBD1 (6 bases). Germline CDR1 reads SGDLS; CDR2 reads YYNGEE. CDR3 length equals 15 residues. V was trimmed by 0 bases and J by 5 bases, leaving 12 bases between them. As DNA, the CDR3 is TGTGCCAGCAGCGTAGAGGCAGGGGTCGATCAGCCCCAGCATTTT. Translated: CASSVEAGVDQPQHF.

The chain has TRBV9 and TRBJ2-5; maybe TRBD2 (6 bases). The CDR3 has 15 amino acids. In germline, CDR1 is SGDLS, CDR2 YYNGEE. The ends were cut back, 0 bases at V and 7 bases at J, with 16 bases in the middle. The CDR3 DNA reads as TGTGCCAGCAGCGTAGCTACAGGCCAGGAGGGGACCCAGTACTTC. Amino acid sequence: CASSVATGQEGTQYF.

The chain is built from TRBV10-2 and TRBJ1-2; D is possibly TRBD1 (5 bases). The CDR3 is 13 residues long. The V end lost 3 bases, the J end lost 2 bases, and 7 bases lay between the germline ends. The germline V gene encodes CDR1 WSHSY and CDR2 SAAADI. This CDR3 reads CASSDDRNYGYTF. The DNA for the CDR3 is TGCGCCAGCAGTGACGACAGAAACTATGGCTACACCTTC.

The chain employs TRBV15 and TRBJ2-7; D possibly corresponds to TRBD1 (5 bases). V was shortened by 0 bases and J by 1 base, with 10 bases between the two germline ends. The CDR3 covers 15 residues. Germline CDR1 reads LNHNV; CDR2 reads YYDKDF (reference sequence). The CDR3 here is CATSREGPGSYEQYF. For the CDR3, the DNA is TGTGCCACCAGCAGAGAGGGGCCAGGATCCTACGAGCAGTACTTC.

The V call is TRBV9, the J call TRBJ1-1; tentative D call: TRBD1 (6 bases). From germline, CDR1 is SGDLS and CDR2 YYNGEE. This CDR3 spans 15 amino acids. V shed 3 bases and J shed 0 bases, with 12 bases lying between them. The CDR3 sequence: CASSGGWTVNTEAFF. CDR3 sequence (DNA): TGTGCCAGCAGCGGTGGGTGGACAGTGAACACTGAAGCTTTCTTT.

This chain uses TRBV11-3 with TRBJ2-1; 9 bases agree with TRBD2. This CDR3 region has 15 residues. V lost 5 bases, J lost 5 bases, and 7 bases stayed unmatched. Germline V CDR1 and CDR2: SGHNT, YENEEA. This CDR3 is CASSGLAGAHNEQFF. CDR3 bases: TGTGCCAGCAGCGGATTAGCGGGAGCCCACAATGAGCAGTTCTTC. The full variable domain, with the rest looked up from reference TRBV11-3 and TRBJ2-1, is EAGVVQSPRYKIIEKKQPVAFWCNPISGHNTLYWYLQNLGQGPELLIRYENEEAVDDSQLPKDRFSAERLKGVDSTLKIQPAELGDSAVYLCASSGLAGAHNEQFFGPGTRLTVL.

The chain employs TRBV19 and TRBJ1-5; D uncertain. The CDR3 runs 16 residues. V was shortened by 3 bases and J by 0 bases, with 12 bases between the two germline ends. Germline V gene data show CDR1 as LNHDA and CDR2 as SQIVND (reference sequence). The CDR3 region is CASSIGFISSNQPQHF. The DNA of the CDR3 is TGTGCCAGTAGTATCGGGTTTATTTCTAGCAATCAGCCCCAGCATTTT. The entire variable domain, with the rest obtained from reference TRBV19 and TRBJ1-5, is as follows: DGGITQSPKYLFRKEGQNVTLSCEQNLNHDAMYWYRQDPGQGLRLIYYSQIVNDFQKGDIAEGYSVSREKKESFPLTVTSAQKNPTAFYLCASSIGFISSNQPQHFGDGTRLSIL.

This clone has a single count. The chain carries TRBV11-1 and TRBJ2-4; TRBD2 is a possible D gene (6 bases). The length of the CDR3 is 18 residues. Per the germline V gene, CDR1 is SGHAT and CDR2 is FQDESV (reference sequence). The germline V and J ends were trimmed by 2 bases and 1 base, with 18 bases remaining between them. The CDR3 protein is CASSLRAGTRGAKNIQYF. The CDR3 DNA sequence: TGTGCCAGCAGCTTAAGGGCCGGGACCCGGGGGGCCAAAAACATTCAGTACTTC.

V gene TRBV4-3 combines with J gene TRBJ2-3; TRBD1 might be the D (5 bases). The CDR3 covers 17 residues. Germline assignment: CDR1 LGHNA and CDR2 YSLEER. With 5 bases removed from V and 3 bases from J, the gap between germline ends came to 21 bases. The CDR3 nucleotides read TGCGCCAGCAGCGAAAGCCCCACAGGCCCAGGAACAGATACGCAGTATTTT. This codes for CASSESPTGPGTDTQYF.

This clone is deemed medium-sized. The same CDR3 also results from other DNA sequences found in this sample. The chain links TRBV7-9 to TRBJ1-4; D gene uncertain. The germline V gene has CDR1 SEHNR and CDR2 FQNEAQ (reference sequence). The CDR3 consists of 13 residues. With 2 bases removed from V and 12 bases from J, the gap between germline ends came to 13 bases. CDR3 amino acids: CASSLTPGPELFF. CDR3 nucleotide sequence: TGTGCCAGCAGCTTAACACCCGGGCCTGAACTGTTTTTT.